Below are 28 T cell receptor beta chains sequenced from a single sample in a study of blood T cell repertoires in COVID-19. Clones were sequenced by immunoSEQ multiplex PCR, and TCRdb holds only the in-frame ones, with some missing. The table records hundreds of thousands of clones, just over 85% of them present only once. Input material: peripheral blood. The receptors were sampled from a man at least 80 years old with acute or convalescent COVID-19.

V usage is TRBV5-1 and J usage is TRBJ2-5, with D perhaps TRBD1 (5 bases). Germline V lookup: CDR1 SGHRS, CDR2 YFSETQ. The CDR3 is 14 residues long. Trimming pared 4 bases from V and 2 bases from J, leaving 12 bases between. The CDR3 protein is CASSNPTAQETQYF. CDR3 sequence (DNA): TGCGCCAGCAGCAATCCGACAGCACAAGAGACCCAGTACTTC. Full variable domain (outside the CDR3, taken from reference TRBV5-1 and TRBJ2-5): KAGVTQTPRYLIKTRGQQVTLSCSPISGHRSVSWYQQTPGQGLQFLFEYFSETQRNKGNFPGRFSGRQFSNSRSEMNVSTLELGDSALYLCASSNPTAQETQYFGPGTRLLVL.

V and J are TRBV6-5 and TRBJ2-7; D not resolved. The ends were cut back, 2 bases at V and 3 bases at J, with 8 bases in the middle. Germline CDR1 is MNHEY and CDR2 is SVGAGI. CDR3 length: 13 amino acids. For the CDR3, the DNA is TGTGCCAGCAGTTACACGGCGGACTACGAGCAGTACTTC. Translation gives CASSYTADYEQYF.

CDR3 in amino acids: CATRGQGVTGELFF. The CDR3 DNA reads as TGTGCCACCAGGGGACAGGGGGTTACCGGGGAGCTGTTTTTT. The chain is built from TRBV24-1 and TRBJ2-2, with 11 bases lining up with TRBD1. In germline, CDR1 is KGHDR, CDR2 SFDVKD. The CDR3 has 14 residues. Losses at the gene ends were 7 bases for V and 5 bases for J; bases not matched to a gene: 2.

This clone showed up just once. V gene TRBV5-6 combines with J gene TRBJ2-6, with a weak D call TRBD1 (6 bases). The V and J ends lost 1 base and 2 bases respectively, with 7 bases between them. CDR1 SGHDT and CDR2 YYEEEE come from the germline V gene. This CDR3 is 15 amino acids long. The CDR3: CASSLKGAGANVLTF. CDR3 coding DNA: TGTGCCAGCAGCTTGAAGGGGGCTGGGGCCAACGTCCTGACTTTC.

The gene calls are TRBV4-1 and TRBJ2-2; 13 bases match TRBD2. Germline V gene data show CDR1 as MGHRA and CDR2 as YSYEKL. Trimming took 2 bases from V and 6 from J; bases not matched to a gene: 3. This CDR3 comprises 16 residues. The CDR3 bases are TGCGCCAGCAGCCAATGGACTAGCGGGAGCTCCGGGGAGCTGTTTTTT. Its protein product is CASSQWTSGSSGELFF.

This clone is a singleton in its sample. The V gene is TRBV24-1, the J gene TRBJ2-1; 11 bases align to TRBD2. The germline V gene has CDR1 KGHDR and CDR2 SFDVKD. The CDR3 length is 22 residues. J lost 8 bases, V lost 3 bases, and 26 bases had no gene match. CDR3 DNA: TGTGCCACCAGTGATGGGGACAGGGTTACTAGCGGGAGTCGGGTTCTTTTTCATGAGCAGTTCTTC. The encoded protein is CATSDGDRVTSGSRVLFHEQFF.

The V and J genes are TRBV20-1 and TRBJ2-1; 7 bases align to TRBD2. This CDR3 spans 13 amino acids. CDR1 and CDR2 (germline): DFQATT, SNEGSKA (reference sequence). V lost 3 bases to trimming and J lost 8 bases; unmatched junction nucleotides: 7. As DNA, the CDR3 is TGCAGTGCTAGTTCCCCTGGACTAGATGAGCAGTTCTTC. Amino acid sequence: CSASSPGLDEQFF.

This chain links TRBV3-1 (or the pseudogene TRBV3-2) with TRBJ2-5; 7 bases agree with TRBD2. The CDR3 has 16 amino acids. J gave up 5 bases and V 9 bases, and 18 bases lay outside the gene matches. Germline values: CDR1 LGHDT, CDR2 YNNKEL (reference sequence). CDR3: CASKPLPSGTRETQYF. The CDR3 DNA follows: TGTGCCAGTAAACCCCTCCCGAGCGGGACTCGGGAGACCCAGTACTTC.

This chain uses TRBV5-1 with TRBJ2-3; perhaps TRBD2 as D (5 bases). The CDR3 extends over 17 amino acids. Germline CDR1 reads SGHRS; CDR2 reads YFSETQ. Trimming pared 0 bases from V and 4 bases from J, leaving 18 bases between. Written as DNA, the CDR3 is TGCGCCAGCAGCTTGGCTTCTTCTAGCTCCAGTGCAGATACGCAGTATTTT. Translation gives CASSLASSSSSADTQYF.

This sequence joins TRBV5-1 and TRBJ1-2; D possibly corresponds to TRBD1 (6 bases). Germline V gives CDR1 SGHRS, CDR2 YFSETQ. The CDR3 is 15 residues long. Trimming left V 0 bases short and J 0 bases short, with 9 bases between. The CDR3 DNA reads TGCGCCAGCAGCTTGGCGACAGGATCTAACTATGGCTACACCTTC. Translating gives CASSLATGSNYGYTF.

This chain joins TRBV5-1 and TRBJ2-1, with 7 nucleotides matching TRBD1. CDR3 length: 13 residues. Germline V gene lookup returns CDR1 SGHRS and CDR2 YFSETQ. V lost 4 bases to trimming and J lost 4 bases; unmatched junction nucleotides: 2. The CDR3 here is CASSTTGYNEQFF. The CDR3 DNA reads TGCGCCAGCAGCACGACAGGGTACAATGAGCAGTTCTTC.

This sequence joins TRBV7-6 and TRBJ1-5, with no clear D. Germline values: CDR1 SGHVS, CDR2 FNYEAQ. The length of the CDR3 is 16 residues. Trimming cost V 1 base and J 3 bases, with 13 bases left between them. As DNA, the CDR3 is TGTGCCAGCAGCTTAGGGGGAGACGGTAACAATCAGCCCCAGCATTTT. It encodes CASSLGGDGNNQPQHF.

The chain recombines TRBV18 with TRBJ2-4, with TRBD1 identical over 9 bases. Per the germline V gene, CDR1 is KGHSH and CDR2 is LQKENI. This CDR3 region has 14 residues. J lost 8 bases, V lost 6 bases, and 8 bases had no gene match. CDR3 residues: CASSPGTGRDIQYF. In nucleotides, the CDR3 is TGTGCCAGCTCCCCCGGGACAGGGCGGGACATTCAGTACTTC.

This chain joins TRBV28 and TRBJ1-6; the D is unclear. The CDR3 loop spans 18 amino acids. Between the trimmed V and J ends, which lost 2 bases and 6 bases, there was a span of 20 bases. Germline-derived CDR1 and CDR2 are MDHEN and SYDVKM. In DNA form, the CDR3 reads TGTGCCAGCAGTTTACCCCTCTCCGAGACACGGGGTAATTCACCCCTCCACTTT. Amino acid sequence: CASSLPLSETRGNSPLHF.

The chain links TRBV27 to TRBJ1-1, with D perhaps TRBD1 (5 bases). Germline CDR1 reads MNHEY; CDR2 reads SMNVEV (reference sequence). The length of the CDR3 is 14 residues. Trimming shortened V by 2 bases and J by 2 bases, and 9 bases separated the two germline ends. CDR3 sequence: CASSLKGANTEAFF. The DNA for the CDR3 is TGTGCCAGCAGTTTAAAAGGGGCAAACACTGAAGCTTTCTTT.

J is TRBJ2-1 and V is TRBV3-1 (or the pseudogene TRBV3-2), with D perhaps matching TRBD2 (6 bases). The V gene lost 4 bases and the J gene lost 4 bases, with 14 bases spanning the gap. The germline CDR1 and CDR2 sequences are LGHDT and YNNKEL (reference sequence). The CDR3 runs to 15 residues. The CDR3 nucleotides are TGTGCCAGCAGCCTGGCGGGACTCGGTTACAATGAGCAGTTCTTC. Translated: CASSLAGLGYNEQFF.

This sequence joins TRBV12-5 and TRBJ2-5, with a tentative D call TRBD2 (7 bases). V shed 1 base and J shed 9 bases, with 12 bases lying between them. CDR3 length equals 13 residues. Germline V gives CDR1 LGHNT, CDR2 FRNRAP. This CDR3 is CASGLEGGGAQYF. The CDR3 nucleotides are TGTGCTAGTGGTTTGGAGGGAGGGGGGGCCCAGTACTTC.

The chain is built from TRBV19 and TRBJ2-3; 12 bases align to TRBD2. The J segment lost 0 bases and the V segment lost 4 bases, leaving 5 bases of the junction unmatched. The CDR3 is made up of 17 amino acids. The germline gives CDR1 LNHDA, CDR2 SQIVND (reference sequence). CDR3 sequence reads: CASSSLAGGGSTDTQYF. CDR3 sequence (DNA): TGTGCCAGTAGTAGCCTAGCGGGAGGGGGGAGCACAGATACGCAGTATTTT.

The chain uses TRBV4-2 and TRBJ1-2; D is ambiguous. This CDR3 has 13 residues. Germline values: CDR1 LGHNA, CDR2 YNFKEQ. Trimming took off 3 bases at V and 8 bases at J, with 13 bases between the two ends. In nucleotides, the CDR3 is TGTGCCAGCAGCCAGGATCCTGCGGGCGGCTACACCTTC. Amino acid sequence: CASSQDPAGGYTF.

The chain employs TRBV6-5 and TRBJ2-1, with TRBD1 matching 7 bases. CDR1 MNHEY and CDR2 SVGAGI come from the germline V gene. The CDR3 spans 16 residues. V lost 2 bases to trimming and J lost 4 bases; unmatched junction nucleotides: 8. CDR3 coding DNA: TGTGCCAGCAGTTACAGAGGGGACAGCCTTTACAATGAGCAGTTCTTC. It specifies CASSYRGDSLYNEQFF.

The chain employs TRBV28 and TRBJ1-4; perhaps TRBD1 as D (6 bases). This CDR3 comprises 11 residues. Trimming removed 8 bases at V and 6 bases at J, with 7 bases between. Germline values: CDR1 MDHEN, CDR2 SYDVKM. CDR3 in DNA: TGTGCCAGCGGGGGCTATGAAAAACTGTTTTTT. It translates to CASGGYEKLFF.

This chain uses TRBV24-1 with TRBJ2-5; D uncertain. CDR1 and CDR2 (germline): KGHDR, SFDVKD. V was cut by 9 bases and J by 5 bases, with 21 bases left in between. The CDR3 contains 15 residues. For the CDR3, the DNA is TGTGCCACCGCCACCGTGGAGCCCCCCGGGGAGACCCAGTACTTC. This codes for CATATVEPPGETQYF.

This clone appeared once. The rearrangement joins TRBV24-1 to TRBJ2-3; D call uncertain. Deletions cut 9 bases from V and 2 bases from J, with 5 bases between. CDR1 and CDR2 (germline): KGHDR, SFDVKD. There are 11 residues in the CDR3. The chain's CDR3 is CATSFTDTQYF. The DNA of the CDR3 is TGTGCCACCTCCTTCACAGATACGCAGTATTTT.

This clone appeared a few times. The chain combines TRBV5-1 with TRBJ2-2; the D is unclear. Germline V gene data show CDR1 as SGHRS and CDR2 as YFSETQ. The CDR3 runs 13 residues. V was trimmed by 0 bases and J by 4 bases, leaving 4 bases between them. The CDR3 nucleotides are TGCGCCAGCAGCTTGGACTTCACCGGGGAGCTGTTTTTT. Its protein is CASSLDFTGELFF.

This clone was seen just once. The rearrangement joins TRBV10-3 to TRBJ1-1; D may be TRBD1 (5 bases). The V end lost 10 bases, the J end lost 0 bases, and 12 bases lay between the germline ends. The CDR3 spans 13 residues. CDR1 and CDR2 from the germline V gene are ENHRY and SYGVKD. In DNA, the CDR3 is TGTGCCACCGGCGGCAGGGTGAACACTGAAGCTTTCTTT. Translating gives CATGGRVNTEAFF.

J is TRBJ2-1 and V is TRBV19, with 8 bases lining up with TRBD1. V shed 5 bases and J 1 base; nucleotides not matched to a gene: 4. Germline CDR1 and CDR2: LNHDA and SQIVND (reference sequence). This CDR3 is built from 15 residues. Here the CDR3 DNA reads TGTGCCAGTAGTCTTAGGACAGGGTCCTACAATGAGCAGTTCTTC. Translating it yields CASSLRTGSYNEQFF.

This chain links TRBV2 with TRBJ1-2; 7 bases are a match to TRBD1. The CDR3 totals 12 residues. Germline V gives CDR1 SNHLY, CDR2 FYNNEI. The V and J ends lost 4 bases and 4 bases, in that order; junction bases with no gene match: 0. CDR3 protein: CASSGQGYGYTF. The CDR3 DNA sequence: TGTGCCAGCAGTGGACAGGGCTATGGCTACACCTTC.

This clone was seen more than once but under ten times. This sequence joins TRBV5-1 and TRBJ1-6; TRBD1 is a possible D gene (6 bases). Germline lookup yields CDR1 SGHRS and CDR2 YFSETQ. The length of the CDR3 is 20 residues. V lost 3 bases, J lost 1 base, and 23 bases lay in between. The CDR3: CASSSKLQGHQESYNSPLHF. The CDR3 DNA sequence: TGCGCCAGCAGCTCCAAACTCCAGGGACACCAGGAATCCTATAATTCACCCCTCCACTTT.